Given below is one TCR beta chain in context. Its cognate antigen is unknown. The primer mix had 60 Vbeta and 13 Jbeta primers. The data were produced by immunoSEQ multiplex PCR, yet TCRdb's version contains in-frame clones alone and is incomplete. The sample shows about 160,000 clones, approximately 78% of them seen only once. The data were obtained in a study of cytomegalovirus exposure and HLA in healthy donors. In the study overall: Most donors, 70% to 85% of a few hundred genotyped, fell in the Caucasian-associated ancestry cluster. Study outcomes and limitations: In a later analysis, specific HLA alleles were associated with approximately 16,000 TCR beta sequences at a 0.05 false discovery rate.

Deletions cut 8 bases from V and 3 bases from J, with 13 bases between. This CDR3 contains 13 residues. The germline V gene encodes CDR1 LGHNA and CDR2 YSLEER. The V call is TRBV4-3, the J call TRBJ1-1; a weak D match, TRBD1 (5 bases). Sequencing was performed on PBMCs. This receptor was taken from a woman in her 30s in good health and CMV-seropositive. The CDR3 sequence: CASGQQQDTEAFF. CDR3 DNA: TGCGCCAGCGGACAACAGCAGGACACTGAAGCTTTCTTT.